These T cell receptor beta chains were read from a single sample in a study of blood T cell repertoires in COVID-19. Some clones are missing from TCRdb's copy, which holds only in-frame ones; the method was immunoSEQ multiplex PCR. The table includes about 100,000 clones, 75% to 90% detected once. The sample taken for sequencing was peripheral blood. The receptors were gathered from a woman aged 65 to 85 with active or convalescent COVID-19. CDR3s leave out the opening cysteine and the closing phenylalanine or tryptophan.

V	J	CDR3
TRBV9	TRBJ1-4	ASSPTGRGALIGEKLF
TRBV7-2	TRBJ1-3	ASSLRTGIGNTIY
TRBV28	TRBJ1-6	ASSLQGLNSPLH
TRBV5-6	TRBJ1-5	ASSFDQGPQH
TRBV11-2	TRBJ2-1	ASGDSRGQIVNEQF
TRBV12-3/TRBV12-4	TRBJ1-4	ASSLVAGEKLF
TRBV7-2	TRBJ2-7	ASSLATSGAYEQY
TRBV19	TRBJ2-1	ASSISLVNEQF
TRBV27	TRBJ1-6	ASSLTEIPQGKNNSPLH
TRBV19	TRBJ1-5	ASSKAQGTDNQPQH
TRBV7-2	TRBJ1-1	ASSLAAVLDTEAF
TRBV4-2	TRBJ2-3	ASSQDLGASTDTQY
TRBV24-1	TRBJ2-5	ATSDSGLAGGRETQY
TRBV2	TRBJ1-1	ASSRTGQNTEAF
TRBV7-2	TRBJ2-2	ASSLASGNTGELF
TRBV7-2	TRBJ1-5	ASSLGGVVNQPQH
TRBV4-2	TRBJ1-5	ASSQAGTGDNQPQH
TRBV11-2	TRBJ2-1	ASTLSSGSDNEQF
TRBV2	TRBJ2-3	ASSEEGLAVRTDTQY
TRBV5-4	TRBJ1-3	ASSLGAPGQSGNTIY
TRBV3-1/TRBV3-2	TRBJ2-7	ASSVASGVRAYEQY
TRBV30	TRBJ1-1	AWSKNSGQGNTEAF
TRBV2	TRBJ2-7	ASARTSGAYEQY
TRBV28	TRBJ2-7	ASSRSGQGSYEQY